A single sample gave rise to the 27 T cell receptor beta chains below, sequenced in a study of vaccination and CD4 T cells after COVID-19. Sequencing of DNA taken from cultured CD4+ T cells relied on the Oncomine TCR Beta short-read assay. MiXCR, applied by TCRdb to the PCR reads, yields one record per CDR3 protein. The table includes some 20,000 distinct CDR3 sequences, approximately 40% detected once. Their antigens are not known. As to treatment: approximately 9-day PBMC culture with coronavirus spike peptide pools or control peptides (ViraFEST assay). This sample comprised CD4+ T cells from blood, cultured in vitro, obtained after SARS-CoV-2 vaccination. These receptors came from a human donor who had recovered from COVID-19.

The chain is built from TRBV20-1 and TRBJ2-5; D may be TRBD2 (6 bases). This CDR3 has 15 amino acids. The germline CDR1 and CDR2 sequences are DFQATT and SNEGSKA (reference sequence). The ends were cut back, 0 bases at V and 5 bases at J, with 16 bases in the middle. The DNA of the CDR3 is TGCAGTGCTAGAGATCCCAGGGATAGCGGTGAGACCCAGTACTTC. Protein: CSARDPRDSGETQYF.

The gene calls are TRBV24-1 and TRBJ2-3; 8 bases are a match to TRBD2. CDR3 length: 16 amino acids. V was pared by 0 bases and J by 0 bases, with 1 base of the junction left unmatched. Germline values: CDR1 KGHDR, CDR2 SFDVKD. This CDR3 reads CATSDLTSGSTDTQYF. CDR3 nucleotide sequence: TGTGCCACCAGTGATTTGACTAGCGGTAGCACAGATACGCAGTATTTT.

This clonotype was counted a single time. Here the CDR3 DNA reads TGTGCCAGCAGCGGGAGGGGGCTAGATGGAGATACGCAGTATTTT. Its protein product is CASSGRGLDGDTQYF. The chain uses TRBV11-2 and TRBJ2-3; perhaps D is TRBD1 or TRBD2 (7 bases each). This CDR3 region has 15 residues. Between the trimmed V and J ends, which lost 5 bases and 5 bases, there was a span of 17 bases. Germline loops: CDR1 SGHAT, CDR2 FQNNGV. Using reference TRBV11-2 and TRBJ2-3 for the parts outside the CDR3, the full variable domain is EAGVAQSPRYKIIEKRQSVAFWCNPISGHATLYWYQQILGQGPKLLIQFQNNGVVDDSQLPKDRFSAERLKGVDSTLKIQPAKLEDSAVYLCASSGRGLDGDTQYFGPGTRLTVL.

This clonotype was detected once. In DNA form, the CDR3 reads TGCGCCAGCAGCTTGGACCCGACTCCCCAAGAGACCCAGTACTTC. As protein: CASSLDPTPQETQYF. This chain connects TRBV5-1 to TRBJ2-5; D gene unclear. V was trimmed by 0 bases and J by 1 base, leaving 10 bases between them. Germline V gene sequence: CDR1 SGHRS, CDR2 YFSETQ. The CDR3 has 15 residues.

The chain combines TRBV11-3 with TRBJ1-1, with D perhaps matching TRBD1 (5 bases). The CDR3 extends over 16 amino acids. Trimming took off 5 bases at V and 6 bases at J, with 22 bases between the two ends. Germline V gives CDR1 SGHNT, CDR2 YENEEA. The chain's CDR3 is CASSEVEGLLAAEAFF. CDR3 sequence (DNA): TGTGCCAGCAGCGAAGTAGAGGGACTTCTCGCCGCTGAAGCTTTCTTT.

V and J are TRBV6-5 and TRBJ1-5, with D tentatively TRBD1 (6 bases). The length of the CDR3 is 18 residues. From germline, CDR1 is MNHEY and CDR2 SVGAGI. The germline V and J ends were trimmed by 4 bases and 4 bases, with 23 bases remaining between them. This CDR3 is CASSSHHGTPSANQPQHF. Written as DNA, the CDR3 is TGTGCCAGCAGTTCCCATCACGGGACACCCTCAGCGAATCAGCCCCAGCATTTT.

The chain is built from TRBV9 and TRBJ1-2, with a weak D call TRBD1 (5 bases). CDR3 length: 15 residues. CDR1 SGDLS and CDR2 YYNGEE come from the germline V gene. The V end was cut by 5 bases, the J end by 0 bases, with 14 bases between. DNA of the CDR3: TGTGCCAGCAGTCCGATGGGGACTGCTAACTATGGCTACACCTTC. The encoded protein is CASSPMGTANYGYTF.

The V and J genes are TRBV6-1 and TRBJ1-2, with unresolved D. The CDR3 sequence is 13 residues long. V dropped 5 bases and J dropped 0 bases, with 7 bases sitting between them. Germline assignment: CDR1 MNHNS and CDR2 SASEGT. In DNA form, the CDR3 reads TGTGCCAGCAGTACACTCACTAACTATGGCTACACCTTC. It codes for CASSTLTNYGYTF.

V and J are TRBV24-1 and TRBJ1-2, with TRBD1 identical over 10 bases. The CDR3 consists of 16 residues. The J segment lost 4 bases and the V segment lost 2 bases, leaving 6 bases of the junction unmatched. Germline assignment: CDR1 KGHDR and CDR2 SFDVKD. The CDR3 loop reads CATSDWGQGRIYGYTF. CDR3 DNA: TGTGCCACCAGTGATTGGGGACAGGGGCGCATCTATGGCTACACCTTC.

The CDR3: CSARGLASNTGELFF. The DNA of the CDR3 is TGCAGTGCTAGGGGACTAGCGTCGAACACCGGGGAGCTGTTTTTT. The chain is built from TRBV20-1 and TRBJ2-2, with 10 bases matching TRBD2. V was clipped by 3 bases and J by 0 bases; unmatched bases: 1. The CDR3 consists of 15 residues. CDR1 DFQATT and CDR2 SNEGSKA come from the germline V gene (reference sequence).

This clonotype was detected only a few times. The chain recombines TRBV19 with TRBJ2-5; either TRBD1 or TRBD2 may supply D (5 bases each). The CDR3 runs 16 residues. Between the trimmed V and J ends, which lost 3 bases and 4 bases, there was a span of 18 bases. CDR1 LNHDA and CDR2 SQIVND come from the germline V gene (reference sequence). The CDR3 region has the DNA TGTGCCAGTAGTATGGTCACCCGGGGACGGAGAGAGACCCAGTACTTC. This sequence encodes CASSMVTRGRRETQYF.

This clonotype was observed a handful of times. The CDR3 region is CATSDPGLAGGPSGQFF. The CDR3 DNA reads TGTGCCACCAGTGATCCTGGACTAGCGGGAGGGCCAAGTGGGCAGTTCTTC. This chain joins TRBV24-1 and TRBJ2-1; 15 bases are shared with TRBD2. V lost 3 bases, J lost 12 bases, and 11 bases stayed unmatched. CDR3 length: 17 residues. Germline V lookup: CDR1 KGHDR, CDR2 SFDVKD.

This clonotype was seen a few times. The CDR3 DNA is TGCAGCGTTGGCCCCAGGGTGGGAACTGAAGCTTTCTTT. Protein sequence: CSVGPRVGTEAFF. The chain carries TRBV29-1 and TRBJ1-1, with D maybe TRBD1 (5 bases). The germline V gene has CDR1 SQVTM and CDR2 ANQGSEA. This CDR3 is built from 13 residues. Trimming took off 4 bases at V and 5 bases at J, with 14 bases between the two ends.

The rearrangement uses TRBV6-5 and TRBJ1-2; D gene unclear. This CDR3 is 13 amino acids long. The V end was cut by 2 bases, the J end by 2 bases, with 6 bases between. Germline assignment: CDR1 MNHEY and CDR2 SVGAGI. CDR3 nucleotide sequence: TGTGCCAGCAGTTACGAACTAAACTATGGCTACACCTTC. Amino acid sequence: CASSYELNYGYTF.

V gene TRBV2 combines with J gene TRBJ2-3; D may match TRBD1 or TRBD2 (5 bases each). The germline V gene encodes CDR1 SNHLY and CDR2 FYNNEI. V dropped 5 bases and J dropped 0 bases, with 12 bases sitting between them. The CDR3 sequence is 15 residues long. CDR3 protein: CASSRRDGSTDTQYF. The CDR3 DNA sequence: TGTGCCAGCAGTCGAAGGGACGGGAGCACAGATACGCAGTATTTT. Full variable domain (outside the CDR3, taken from reference TRBV2 and TRBJ2-3): EPEVTQTPSHQVTQMGQEVILRCVPISNHLYFYWYRQILGQKVEFLVSFYNNEISEKSEIFDDQFSVERPDGSNFTLKIRSTKLEDSAMYFCASSRRDGSTDTQYFGPGTRLTVL.

This rearrangement joins TRBV5-4 to TRBJ2-5; D is possibly TRBD1 (5 bases). The germline V gene has CDR1 SGHNT and CDR2 YYREEE (reference sequence). This CDR3 region has 15 residues. V lost 1 base and J 2 bases, leaving 12 bases between the germline ends. The CDR3 here is CASSLQGRSQETQYF. The CDR3, as DNA: TGTGCCAGCAGCTTGCAGGGAAGGAGTCAAGAGACCCAGTACTTC.

V is TRBV7-2 and J is TRBJ1-5, with D perhaps matching TRBD1 (6 bases). The CDR3 spans 14 residues. The germline V and J ends were trimmed by 2 bases and 3 bases, with 8 bases remaining between them. The germline gives CDR1 SGHTA, CDR2 FQGNSA. The CDR3, as DNA: TGTGCCAGCAGCTTAACAGGGATCAATCAGCCCCAGCATTTT. The encoded protein is CASSLTGINQPQHF.

This clonotype ranks as medium-sized. The chain has TRBV28 and TRBJ1-2, with D tentatively TRBD1 (5 bases). With 6 bases removed from V and 2 bases from J, the gap between germline ends came to 10 bases. The germline V gene has CDR1 MDHEN and CDR2 SYDVKM. CDR3 size: 13 residues. CDR3 in amino acids: CASRVGPNYGYTF. CDR3 nucleotides: TGTGCCAGCAGGGTGGGACCGAACTATGGCTACACCTTC.

This clonotype was observed a few times. This chain uses TRBV20-1 with TRBJ1-2, with 7 positions matching TRBD1. Germline CDR1 DFQATT, CDR2 SNEGSKA (reference sequence). Trimming took 5 bases from V and 2 from J; bases not matched to a gene: 5. The CDR3 is 13 amino acids. The chain's CDR3 is CSAAGTANYGYTF. In DNA, the CDR3 is TGCAGTGCTGCCGGGACAGCGAACTATGGCTACACCTTC.

This clonotype was found a few times. The chain links TRBV27 to TRBJ2-7; 7 bases line up with TRBD1. Germline CDR1 MNHEY, CDR2 SMNVEV (reference sequence). CDR3 size: 14 residues. Unmatched junction bases numbered 6, after V lost 3 bases and J lost 4 bases. DNA for the CDR3: TGTGCCAGCAGTTTGAGACAGGGAGAGTACGAGCAGTACTTC. Its translation: CASSLRQGEYEQYF.

This chain joins TRBV20-1 and TRBJ2-5; the match to TRBD1 covers 10 bases. With V trimmed by 6 bases and J by 5 bases, 6 bases remained unmatched. CDR3 length: 13 residues. The germline V gene has CDR1 DFQATT and CDR2 SNEGSKA (reference sequence). The CDR3: CSASGQGPETQYF. CDR3 coding DNA: TGCAGTGCATCGGGACAGGGGCCGGAGACCCAGTACTTC.

The chain links TRBV28 to TRBJ2-3; the match to TRBD1 covers 8 bases. Germline trimming cut 7 bases from V and 0 bases from J; bases unmatched to any gene: 3. Germline values: CDR1 MDHEN, CDR2 SYDVKM. There are 14 residues in the CDR3. CDR3 loop: CASTDRASTDTQYF. The CDR3 DNA reads TGTGCCAGCACGGACAGGGCTAGCACAGATACGCAGTATTTT.

The V call is TRBV6-2 or TRBV6-3, the J call TRBJ2-4; TRBD2 matches 14 bases. V lost 5 bases to trimming and J lost 0 bases; unmatched junction nucleotides: 6. CDR3 length: 18 amino acids. Germline V CDR1 and CDR2: MNHEY, SVGEGT. CDR3 DNA: TGTGCCAGCAGTCCGGGACTAGCGGGGGCCCTAGCCAAAAACATTCAGTACTTC. It is translated as CASSPGLAGALAKNIQYF.

This clonotype appeared a few times. The chain is built from TRBV6-1 and TRBJ1-6; no definite D call. Germline loops: CDR1 MNHNS, CDR2 SASEGT. This CDR3 is built from 13 residues. V lost 6 bases to trimming and J lost 5 bases, with 8 bases between them. In DNA, the CDR3 is TGTGCCAGCAGGGTTTCTCATAATTCACCCCTCCACTTT. This sequence encodes CASRVSHNSPLHF.

The table lists this clonotype with a few counts. The chain carries TRBV27 and TRBJ1-2, with 7 bases aligning to TRBD1. CDR3 length equals 12 residues. Per germline, CDR1 MNHEY and CDR2 SMNVEV (reference sequence). V shed 10 bases and J 2 bases; nucleotides not matched to a gene: 4. CDR3: CATKTGNYGYTF. Written as DNA, the CDR3 is TGTGCCACCAAGACAGGGAACTATGGCTACACCTTC.

The genes are TRBV10-3 and TRBJ2-5, with 11 bases aligning to TRBD1. The length of the CDR3 is 15 residues. CDR1 is ENHRY, CDR2 SYGVKD, per germline. Germline trimming cut 2 bases from V and 2 bases from J; bases unmatched to any gene: 1. For the CDR3, the DNA is TGTGCCATCAGTGAGCGGGACAGGGGGCAAGAGACCCAGTACTTC. It specifies CAISERDRGQETQYF.

The V gene is TRBV6-1, the J gene TRBJ2-5, with 13 bases that match TRBD2. V gave up 2 bases and J gave up 2 bases; unmatched junction bases: 5. The CDR3 is 17 residues long. Looked up from germline, CDR1 is MNHNS and CDR2 is SASEGT. The CDR3 region has the DNA TGTGCCAGCAGTGAACAACTAGCGGGAGGGCGACAAGAGACCCAGTACTTC. Amino acids: CASSEQLAGGRQETQYF.